Detailed here is one T cell receptor (beta chain). The antigen remains unidentified. This sample was included in a study of regulatory T cells. Study-wide findings and caveats: Hydrophobic residues at CDR3 positions 6 and 7 were enriched in conventional CD4+ T cells of CD3G-deficient patients.

Patients aged 2 to 39 years had fewer naive and more memory CD4+ and CD8+ T cells. The CDR3 has 14 residues. Losses at the gene ends were 3 bases for V and 3 bases for J; bases not matched to a gene: 4. CDR1 is MDHEN, CDR2 SYDVKM, per germline. The PCR used 52 TRBV and 13 TRBJ primers. Using immunoSEQ multiplex PCR, the repertoire was profiled, and TCRdb retains in-frame clones only, with some absent. The sample records 20,000 to 25,000 clones, approximately 91% being singletons. The rearrangement links TRBV28 to TRBJ2-7; 8 bases are shared with TRBD2. The source material was conventional CD4+ T cells sorted from blood. The sequence was obtained from a child under 18 with CD3G deficiency. Written as DNA, the CDR3 is TGTGCCAGCAGTTTCGGGCTAGCGGGCTACGAGCAGTACTTC. This sequence encodes CASSFGLAGYEQYF.